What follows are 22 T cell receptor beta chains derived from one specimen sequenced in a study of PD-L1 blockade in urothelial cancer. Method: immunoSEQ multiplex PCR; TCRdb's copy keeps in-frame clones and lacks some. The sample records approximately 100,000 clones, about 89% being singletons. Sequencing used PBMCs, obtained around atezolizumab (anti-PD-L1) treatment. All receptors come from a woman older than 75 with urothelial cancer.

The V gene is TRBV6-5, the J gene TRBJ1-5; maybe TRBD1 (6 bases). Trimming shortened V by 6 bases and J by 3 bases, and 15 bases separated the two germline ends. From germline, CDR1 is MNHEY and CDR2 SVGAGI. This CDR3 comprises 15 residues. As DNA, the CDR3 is TGTGCCAGCAGCCCGGCAGGGGTACCCAATCAGCCCCAGCATTTT. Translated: CASSPAGVPNQPQHF.

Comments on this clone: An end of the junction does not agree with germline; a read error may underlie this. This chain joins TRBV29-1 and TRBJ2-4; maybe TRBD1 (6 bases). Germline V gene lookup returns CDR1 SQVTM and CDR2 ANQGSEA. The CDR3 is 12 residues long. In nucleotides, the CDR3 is TGCAGCGTTGAAGGTGGGGGCCCGGGTTTGCACTTC. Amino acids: CSVEGGGPGLHF.

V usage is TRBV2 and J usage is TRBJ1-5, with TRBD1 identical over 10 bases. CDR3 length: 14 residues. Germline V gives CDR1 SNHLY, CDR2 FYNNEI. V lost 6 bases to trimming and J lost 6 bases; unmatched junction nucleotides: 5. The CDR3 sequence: CASRGTGAGQPQHF. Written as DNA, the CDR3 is TGTGCCAGCAGAGGGACAGGGGCCGGTCAGCCCCAGCATTTT.

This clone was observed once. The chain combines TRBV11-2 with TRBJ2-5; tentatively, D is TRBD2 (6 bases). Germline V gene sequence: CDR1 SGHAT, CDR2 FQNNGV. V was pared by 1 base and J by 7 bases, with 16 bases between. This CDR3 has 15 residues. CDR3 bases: TGTGCCAGCAGCTTAGCCCCCGCGGGGACCGGGACCCAGTACTTC. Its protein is CASSLAPAGTGTQYF. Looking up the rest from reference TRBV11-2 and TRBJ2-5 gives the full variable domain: EAGVAQSPRYKIIEKRQSVAFWCNPISGHATLYWYQQILGQGPKLLIQFQNNGVVDDSQLPKDRFSAERLKGVDSTLKIQPAKLEDSAVYLCASSLAPAGTGTQYFGPGTRLLVL.

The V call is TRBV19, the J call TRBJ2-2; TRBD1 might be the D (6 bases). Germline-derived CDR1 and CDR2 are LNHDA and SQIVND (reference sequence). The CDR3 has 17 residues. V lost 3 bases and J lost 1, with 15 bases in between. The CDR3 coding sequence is TGTGCCAGTAGTATGGCTTCCACAGGGATGAACACCGGGGAGCTGTTTTTT. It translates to CASSMASTGMNTGELFF.

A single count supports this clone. CDR3 loop: CASSPLAGLTDTQYF. The CDR3 bases are TGTGCCAGCAGCCCACTAGCGGGTCTCACAGATACGCAGTATTTT. The chain carries TRBV7-9 and TRBJ2-3, with 9 bases lining up with TRBD2. After removal of 5 bases from V and 2 bases from J, the junction contained 5 bases not matched to a gene. Germline V CDR1 and CDR2: SEHNR, FQNEAQ (reference sequence). The CDR3 contains 15 residues.

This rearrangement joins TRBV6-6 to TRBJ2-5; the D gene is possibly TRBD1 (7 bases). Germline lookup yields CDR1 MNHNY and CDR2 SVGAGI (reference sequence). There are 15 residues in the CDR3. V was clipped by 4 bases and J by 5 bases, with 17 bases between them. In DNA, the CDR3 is TGTGCCAGCAGTTCTCCCACGACAGGGAGGGAGACCCAGTACTTC. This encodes CASSSPTTGRETQYF.

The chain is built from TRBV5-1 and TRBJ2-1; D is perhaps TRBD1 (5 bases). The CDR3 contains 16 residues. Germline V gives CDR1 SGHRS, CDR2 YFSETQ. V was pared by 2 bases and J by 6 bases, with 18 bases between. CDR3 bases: TGCGCCAGCAGCTTAGAACGTGGGGCGGTTAGCAATGAGCAGTTCTTC. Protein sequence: CASSLERGAVSNEQFF.

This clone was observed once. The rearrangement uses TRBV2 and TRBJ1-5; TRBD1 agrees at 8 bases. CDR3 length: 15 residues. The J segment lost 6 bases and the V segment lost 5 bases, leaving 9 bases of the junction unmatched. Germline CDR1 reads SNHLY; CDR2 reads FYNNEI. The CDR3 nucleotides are TGTGCCAGCAGTACTGACAGGGGCGGTGGTCAGCCCCAGCATTTT. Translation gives CASSTDRGGGQPQHF.

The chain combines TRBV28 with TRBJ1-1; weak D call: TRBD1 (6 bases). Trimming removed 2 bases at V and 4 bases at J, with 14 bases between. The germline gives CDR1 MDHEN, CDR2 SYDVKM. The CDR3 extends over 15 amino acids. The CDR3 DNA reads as TGTGCCAGCAGTTTAGGGGGCAGCGGAGGCACTGAAGCTTTCTTT. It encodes CASSLGGSGGTEAFF.

The CDR3 sequence: CASSLRSTGNSGNTIYF. CDR3 nucleotide sequence: TGTGCCAGCAGCTTGAGAAGTACAGGGAACTCTGGAAACACCATATATTTT. The rearrangement joins TRBV7-8 to TRBJ1-3, with D possibly matching TRBD1 (6 bases). The ends were cut back, 3 bases at V and 0 bases at J, with 15 bases in the middle. Germline V gene sequence: CDR1 SGHVS, CDR2 FQNEAQ. The CDR3 runs 17 residues.

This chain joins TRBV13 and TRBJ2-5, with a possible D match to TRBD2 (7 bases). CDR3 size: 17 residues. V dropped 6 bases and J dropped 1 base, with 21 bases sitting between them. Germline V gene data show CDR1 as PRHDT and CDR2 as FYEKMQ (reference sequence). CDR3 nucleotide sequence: TGTGCCAGCAGTTTTCTCTCCGGGGGGCTGGCCCAAGAGACCCAGTACTTC. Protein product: CASSFLSGGLAQETQYF.

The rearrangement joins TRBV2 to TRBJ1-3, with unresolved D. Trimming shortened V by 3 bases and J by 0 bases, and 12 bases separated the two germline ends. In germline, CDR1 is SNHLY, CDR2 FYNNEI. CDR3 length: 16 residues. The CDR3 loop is CASSEGAPNSGNTIYF. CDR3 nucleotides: TGTGCCAGCAGTGAGGGCGCACCCAACTCTGGAAACACCATATATTTT.

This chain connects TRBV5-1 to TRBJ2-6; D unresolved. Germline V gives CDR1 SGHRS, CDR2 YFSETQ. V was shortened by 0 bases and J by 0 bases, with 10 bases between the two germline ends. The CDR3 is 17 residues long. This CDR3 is CASSLVGSSSGANVLTF. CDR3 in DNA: TGCGCCAGCAGCTTGGTCGGCTCTAGCTCTGGGGCCAACGTCCTGACTTTC.

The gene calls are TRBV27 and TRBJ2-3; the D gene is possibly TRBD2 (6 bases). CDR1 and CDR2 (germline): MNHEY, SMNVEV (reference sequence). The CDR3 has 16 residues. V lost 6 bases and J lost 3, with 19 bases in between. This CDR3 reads CASSPPRLERTDTQYF. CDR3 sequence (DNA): TGTGCCAGCAGCCCCCCAAGACTAGAACGGACAGATACGCAGTATTTT.

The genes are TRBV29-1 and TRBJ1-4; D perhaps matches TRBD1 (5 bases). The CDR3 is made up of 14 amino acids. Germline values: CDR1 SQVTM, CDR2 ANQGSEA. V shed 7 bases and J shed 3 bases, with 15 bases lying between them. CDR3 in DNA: TGCAGCGCCCGGAACAGGACATCTAATGAAAAACTGTTTTTT. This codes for CSARNRTSNEKLFF.

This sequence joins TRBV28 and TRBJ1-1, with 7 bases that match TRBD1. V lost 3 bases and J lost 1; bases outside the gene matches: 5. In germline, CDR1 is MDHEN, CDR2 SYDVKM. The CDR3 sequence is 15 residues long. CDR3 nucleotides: TGTGCCAGCAGTTTGGAAGGGGGCGGGAACACTGAAGCTTTCTTT. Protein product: CASSLEGGGNTEAFF.

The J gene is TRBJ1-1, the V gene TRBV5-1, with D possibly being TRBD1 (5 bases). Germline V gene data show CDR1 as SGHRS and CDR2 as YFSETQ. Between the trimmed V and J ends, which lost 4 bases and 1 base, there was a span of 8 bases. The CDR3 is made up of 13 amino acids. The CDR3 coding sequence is TGCGCCAGCAGCCGGACACCGAACACTGAAGCTTTCTTT. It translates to CASSRTPNTEAFF.

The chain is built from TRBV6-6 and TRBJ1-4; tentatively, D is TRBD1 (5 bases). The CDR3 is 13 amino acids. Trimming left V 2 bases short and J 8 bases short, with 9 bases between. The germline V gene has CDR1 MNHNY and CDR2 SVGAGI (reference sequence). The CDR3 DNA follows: TGTGCCAGCAGTTACAGGGGAAGGGAAAAACTGTTTTTT. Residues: CASSYRGREKLFF.

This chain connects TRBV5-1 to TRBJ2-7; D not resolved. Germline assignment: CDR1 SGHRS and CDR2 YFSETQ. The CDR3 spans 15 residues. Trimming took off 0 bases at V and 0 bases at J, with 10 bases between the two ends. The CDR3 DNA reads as TGCGCCAGCAGCTTGGATCCGCCGAGCTCCTACGAGCAGTACTTC. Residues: CASSLDPPSSYEQYF.

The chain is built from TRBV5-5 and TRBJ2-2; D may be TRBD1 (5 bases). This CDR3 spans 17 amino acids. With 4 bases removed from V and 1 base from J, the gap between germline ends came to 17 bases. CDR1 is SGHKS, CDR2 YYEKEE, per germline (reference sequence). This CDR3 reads CASSETPRAQNTGELFF. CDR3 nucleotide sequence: TGTGCCAGCAGCGAGACCCCCAGGGCACAGAACACCGGGGAGCTGTTTTTT.

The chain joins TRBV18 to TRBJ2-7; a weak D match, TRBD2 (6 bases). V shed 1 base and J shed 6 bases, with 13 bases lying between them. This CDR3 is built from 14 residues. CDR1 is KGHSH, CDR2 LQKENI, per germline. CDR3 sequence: CASSPLEGDGEQYF. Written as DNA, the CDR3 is TGTGCCAGCTCACCACTGGAGGGAGACGGCGAGCAGTACTTC.